The present T cell receptor (beta chain) was sequenced within a study of neoadjuvant anti-PD-1 for oral cavity cancer. Comment on this clone: The target antigen is unknown.

The CDR3 sequence is 15 residues long. The germline V gene encodes CDR1 MNHEY and CDR2 SMNVEV (reference sequence). The ends lost 2 bases at V and 3 bases at J; junction bases unmatched: 6. Sequenced by immunoSEQ multiplex PCR; TCRdb stores in-frame clones only, minus some. The table includes about 12,000 clones, around 58% detected once. General observations from the study: Higher pretreatment Treg/Th17 ratios tracked higher pretreatment blood clonality. With three patients per group, TCR findings need larger cohorts.

The source material was tumor tissue, sampled before nivolumab (anti-PD-1) treatment. This receptor was obtained from a person aged 35-80 years with oral cavity squamous cell carcinoma. The chain carries TRBV27 and TRBJ2-7; 8 bases are a match to TRBD2. The CDR3, as DNA: TGTGCCAGCAGTTTAGCGGGAGGTCACCACTACGAGCAGTACTTC. It encodes CASSLAGGHHYEQYF.